The clone carrying this T cell receptor beta chain came up a few times. Its antigen is unknown. Collection occurred without any documented infections or immune events in donors. The table came from immunoSEQ multiplex PCR; TCRdb's copy has only in-frame clones and leaves some out. The profile covers tens of thousands of clones, with about 88% appearing a single time and 2.5% to 3% taken by the ten largest. This entry belongs to a study of identifying expanded T cells in peripheral blood. Findings and limits, study-wide: About 1.2 clones differed between technical replicates, versus around 16 and 19 over time. Variance in clone template counts between approximately two-week samples significantly increased with total template count across all healthy donors.

V lost 6 bases and J 5 bases, leaving 16 bases between the germline ends. Germline-derived CDR1 and CDR2 are SQVTM and ANQGSEA. The CDR3 loop spans 13 amino acids. The gene calls are TRBV29-1 and TRBJ2-5, with TRBD2 as a possible D gene (6 bases). The TCR comes from a person aged 18-70 years in good health. Specimen: blood. The CDR3 bases are TGCAGCGTCCCCGGCCCGGGAGTGGAGACCCAGTACTTC. Protein: CSVPGPGVETQYF.